This T cell receptor beta chain was profiled in a study of blood T cells in healthy people across ages. Of note for this clonotype: Relative to the germline gene, one junction end is altered; a read error may explain this.

Sample-barcoded 5' priming and a J-beta primer mix drove a second PCR of about 6 to 12 cycles. TCRdb independently ran MiXCR on the 5' RACE reads; one entry per CDR3 protein. There are around 900,000 distinct CDR3 sequences in the sample; roughly half occur only once, and about 20% lies in the top ten. The sequence was collected from a woman aged 55-69 years in good health. The source material was blood.

CDR3 amino acids: CATSDPRGTETQYF. The DNA for the CDR3 is TGTGCCACCAGTGACCCAAGGGGGACAGAGACGCAGTATTTT. The chain couples TRBV24-1 to TRBJ2-3; 7 bases map to TRBD1. This CDR3 spans 14 amino acids. Germline V gene sequence: CDR1 KGHDR, CDR2 SFDVKD.